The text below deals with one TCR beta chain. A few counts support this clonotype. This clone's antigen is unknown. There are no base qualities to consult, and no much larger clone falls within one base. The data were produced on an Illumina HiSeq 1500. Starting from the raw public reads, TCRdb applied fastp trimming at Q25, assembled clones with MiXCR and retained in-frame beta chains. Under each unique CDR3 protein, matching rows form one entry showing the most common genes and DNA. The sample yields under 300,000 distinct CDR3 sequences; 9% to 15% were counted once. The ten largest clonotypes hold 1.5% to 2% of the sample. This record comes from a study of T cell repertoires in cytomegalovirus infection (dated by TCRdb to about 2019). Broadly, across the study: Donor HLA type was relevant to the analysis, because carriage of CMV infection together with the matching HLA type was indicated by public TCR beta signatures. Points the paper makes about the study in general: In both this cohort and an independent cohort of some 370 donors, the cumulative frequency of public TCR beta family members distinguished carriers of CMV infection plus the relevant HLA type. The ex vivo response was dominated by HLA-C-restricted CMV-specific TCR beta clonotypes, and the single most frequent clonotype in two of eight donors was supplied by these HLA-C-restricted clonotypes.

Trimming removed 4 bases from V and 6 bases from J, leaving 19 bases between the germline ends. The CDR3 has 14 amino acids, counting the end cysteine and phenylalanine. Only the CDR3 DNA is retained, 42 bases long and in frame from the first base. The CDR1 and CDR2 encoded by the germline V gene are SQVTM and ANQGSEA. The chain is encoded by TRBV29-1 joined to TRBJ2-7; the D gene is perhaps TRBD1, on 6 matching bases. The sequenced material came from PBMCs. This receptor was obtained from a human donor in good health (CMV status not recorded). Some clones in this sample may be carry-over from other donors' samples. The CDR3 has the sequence CSVGTHSGTPEQYF. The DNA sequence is TGCAGCGTTGGAACACACTCCGGGACACCCGAGCAGTACTTC.